This T cell receptor beta chain was sequenced in a study of blood T cell repertoires in COVID-19. At the level of the study: The origin of the acute and convalescent COVID-19 samples was the United States, Italy and Spain. Sources were T cells, B-cell-depleted T cells, or PBMCs; the material itself was cDNA or gDNA.

A Seattle source enrolled patients during active infection and followed them longitudinally. There are 15 residues in the CDR3. V was pared by 3 bases and J by 0 bases, with 12 bases between. Per germline, CDR1 SQVTM and CDR2 ANQGSEA. Per the original data handling: Amplification of reference gene primers provided the estimated nucleated cell counts. Some clones are missing from TCRdb's copy, which holds only in-frame ones; the method was immunoSEQ multiplex PCR. V and J calls and clone size are as listed in that table; D and trimming were resolved from the DNA. The table lists roughly 60,000 clones, roughly four fifths of them singletons, with about 9.4% in the top ten.

The source material was peripheral blood. The receptor's source is a man aged 50 or older with COVID-19, enrolled during active disease. J is TRBJ2-1 and V is TRBV29-1, with D possibly TRBD2 on 5 matching bases. The CDR3 sequence is CSVESGDLSYNEQFF. DNA of the CDR3: TGCAGCGTTGAGTCCGGGGATCTCTCCTACAATGAGCAGTTCTTC.